This T cell receptor (beta chain) was identified in a study of blood T cells in healthy people across ages (dated by TCRdb to the mid-2010s). Turning to the overall study: In model experiments, template switching captured roughly one uniquely barcoded TCR beta cDNA molecule for every two T cells. To avoid experimental bias, donors of different ages were spread randomly across the sequencing lanes. The donors were split into four age groups: young (average 16 years), middle-aged (roughly 40), aged (over 55) and long-lived (under 90). The study measured age-related changes in TCR beta repertoire diversity using deep sequencing normalized with unique cDNA molecular identifiers. Using the same blood draw, the study looked at two additional independent replicas of 1 million unique cDNA reads for two donors, one aged 18 to 30 and the other aged 80 or older.

The germline V gene supplies CDR1 MDHEN and CDR2 SYDVKM. Inclusive of the bounding cysteine and phenylalanine, the CDR3 is 15 residues long. Of the read, only the CDR3 DNA is kept; its 45 bases are in frame from base 1. The 39 donors, aged roughly 6 to 100 years, were systemically healthy Caucasian individuals from Russia. Approximately 9.3 milliliters of peripheral blood were collected from each donor into EDTA-treated Vacutainer tubes. Ficoll-Paque density-gradient centrifugation was used to isolate PBMCs, with at least 7 million obtained per sample. Total RNA was extracted from PBMCs with Trizol reagent, with at least 6 micrograms obtained per sample. For every donor, an aliquot of PBMCs went through flow cytometry to measure the percentages of naive CD45RAhigh/CD27high T cells. Broad study findings and their caveats: Bulk unsorted PBMC profiling prevented conclusive comparison of naive and antigen-experienced compartments. Total diversity estimates from one million sequenced T cells were considered lower bounds and underestimates. Compared with the aged group, the long-lived group had more naive CD4+ T cells, fewer expanded clones and increased TCR diversity, a pattern suggesting age selection. As age increased, observed TCR beta diversity per million T cells dropped in a roughly linear way, and a significant reduction was already evident by age about 40. There was a strong correlation between observed TCR beta diversity and the percentage of naive T cells measured by flow cytometry. Because the CMV infection status of the donors was unknown, age-related changes in expanded clonotypes may potentially have been confounded.

This clonotype was observed a single time. The target of this receptor is not known. One end of the junction fails to match germline, which may point to a read error. The method was 5' RACE. TCRdb shows the sequencer as Illumina HiSeq 2500. A second PCR of roughly 7 to 12 cycles was performed with a sample-barcoded 5' primer and a J-beta primer mix. Each TCR beta cDNA molecule received a unique molecular identifier from a template-switch 5' adaptor carrying 12 random nucleotides. At least 3 million CDR3-containing paired-end reads were obtained from each sample. The Mint cDNA synthesis kit, primed by a TRBC-specific oligonucleotide, was used to synthesize first-strand cDNA from all RNA. Following uracil-DNA glycosylase treatment, all cDNA underwent a first 18-cycle PCR with the universal primers M1SS and BC2_uni_R. For the original study's pipeline: For normalization, 1 million high-quality reads were randomly selected from each sample, with every read carrying a distinct molecular identifier. Reads with shared molecular identifiers were discarded instead of being binned into consensus sequences. CDR3 identification, clonotype clustering and error correction used MiTCR with a Q25 quality threshold and the strictest error-elimination algorithm. A nonparametric unseen species model with Euler transformation was used to estimate lower-bound total TCR beta diversity. Starting from the raw public reads, TCRdb applied fastp trimming at Q25, assembled clones with MiXCR and retained in-frame beta chains. All rows with the same CDR3 protein become a single entry with the most common DNA and genes. These V and J calls originate from TCRdb's pipeline instead of the authors' own analysis. This sample lists about 680,000 distinct CDR3 sequences; over 45% were detected once. The ten largest clonotypes hold about a third of the sample.

Sample: blood. The TCR was taken from a woman aged 60-75 years in good health. In this chain, TRBV28 is recombined with TRBJ1-6, with no reliable assignment of the D segment. CDR3 reads: CAGSRGPFVDSPLHF. The nucleotide sequence reads as follows: TGTGCCGGCAGTCGAGGGCCCTTCGTTGATTCACCCCTCCACTTT.